This TCR beta chain was documented in a study of T cell changes during pregnancy in multiple sclerosis. Sequenced by immunoSEQ multiplex PCR; TCRdb stores in-frame clones only, minus some. The sample consists of about 28,000 clones, about 88% of them appearing once. J lost 7 bases, V lost 0 bases, and 7 bases had no gene match. The germline CDR1 and CDR2 sequences are MGHRA and YSYEKL. The CDR3 runs to 16 residues. The material sequenced was CD4+ T cells from peripheral blood mononuclear cells, taken in the second trimester of pregnancy. The gene calls are TRBV4-1 and TRBJ1-4; 8 bases align to TRBD1. The TCR sequence derives from a female donor with multiple sclerosis, enrolled in a pregnancy study. The CDR3 loop is CASSQDPSGTGEKLFF. The CDR3 region has the DNA TGCGCCAGCAGCCAAGACCCCTCAGGGACAGGTGAAAAACTGTTTTTT.